A selection of T cell receptor beta chains follows, all from one sample in a study of human T cells and chemical hapten exposure. TCRdb re-called the RACE reads with MiXCR, one entry per CDR3 protein. The sample lists more than 70,000 distinct CDR3 sequences; approximately 10% were seen once. Source: whole blood, taken in connection with sensitization to the hapten diphenylcyclopropenone (DPC). These receptor sequences come from a man aged 18 to 30 with alopecia areata. Some clones in this sample may be carry-over from other donors' samples. Both conserved end residues are part of each CDR3. The order of the fields is CDR3 length, D gene, J gene, V gene, clone size, CDR3 DNA, CDR3 protein. The D gene is left open where the match is weak. Only part of the rows carry a size: once, few, many, or a class if the clone is expanded.

cdr3_length: 15; d_call: NA; j_call: TRBJ1-2; v_call: TRBV20-1; clone_size: few; cdr3_nt: TGCAGTGCTACTCGGGACACCTCAATTAACTATGGCTACACCTTC; cdr3_aa: CSATRDTSINYGYTF
cdr3_length: 16; d_call: NA; j_call: TRBJ1-1; v_call: TRBV11-2; clone_size: NA; cdr3_nt: TGTGCCAGCAGCTCCACGCGCAGGGGCTACGGGACTGAAGCTTTCTTT; cdr3_aa: CASSSTRRGYGTEAFF
cdr3_length: 15; d_call: TRBD1; j_call: TRBJ2-7; v_call: TRBV7-8; clone_size: few; cdr3_nt: TGTGCCAGCAGCCTACGACAGGGGGCAGGGTACGAGCAGTACTTC; cdr3_aa: CASSLRQGAGYEQYF
cdr3_length: 13; d_call: NA; j_call: TRBJ1-2; v_call: TRBV29-1; clone_size: NA; cdr3_nt: TGCAGCGTTGAAGGCGGCCTATTCTATGGCTACACCTTC; cdr3_aa: CSVEGGLFYGYTF
cdr3_length: 16; d_call: NA; j_call: TRBJ2-3; v_call: TRBV12-2; clone_size: NA; cdr3_nt: TGTACAAGTCGCTTAGCGGCGGGGAAGGGCACAGATACGCAGTATTTT; cdr3_aa: CTSRLAAGKGTDTQYF
cdr3_length: 13; d_call: NA; j_call: TRBJ1-1; v_call: TRBV7-2; clone_size: NA; cdr3_nt: TGTGCCAGCACCCTTTACGGTAGCACTGAAGCTTTCTTT; cdr3_aa: CASTLYGSTEAFF
cdr3_length: 15; d_call: TRBD1; j_call: TRBJ2-7; v_call: TRBV11-2; clone_size: few; cdr3_nt: TGTGCCAGCAGCTCCAACAGGGGCTCCGCCTACGAGCAGTACTTC; cdr3_aa: CASSSNRGSAYEQYF
cdr3_length: 16; d_call: NA; j_call: TRBJ1-2; v_call: TRBV7-9; clone_size: many; cdr3_nt: TGTGCCAGCAGCTTAGGTACGGCATCGGGGAACTATGGCTACACCTTC; cdr3_aa: CASSLGTASGNYGYTF
cdr3_length: 13; d_call: NA; j_call: TRBJ2-7; v_call: TRBV28; clone_size: NA; cdr3_nt: TGTGCCAGCAGTTTGGCGAAGGCCTACGAGCAGTACTTC; cdr3_aa: CASSLAKAYEQYF
cdr3_length: 16; d_call: NA; j_call: TRBJ1-5; v_call: TRBV27; clone_size: NA; cdr3_nt: TGTGCCAGCAGTTTATCGTGGGACACCAGCAATCAGCCCCAGCATTTT; cdr3_aa: CASSLSWDTSNQPQHF
cdr3_length: 13; d_call: NA; j_call: TRBJ2-7; v_call: TRBV7-6; clone_size: NA; cdr3_nt: TGTGCCAGCAGCTTGCGCAGGAATTACGAGCAGTACTTC; cdr3_aa: CASSLRRNYEQYF
cdr3_length: 13; d_call: NA; j_call: TRBJ2-5; v_call: TRBV25-1; clone_size: many; cdr3_nt: TGTGCCAGCTCCGACGCGTACCAAGAGACCCAGTACTTC; cdr3_aa: CASSDAYQETQYF
cdr3_length: 15; d_call: NA; j_call: TRBJ2-6; v_call: TRBV20-1; clone_size: NA; cdr3_nt: TGCAGTGCTAGGCAGTACCTAGGTCGGGCCAACGTCCTGACTTTC; cdr3_aa: CSARQYLGRANVLTF
cdr3_length: 17; d_call: NA; j_call: TRBJ2-3; v_call: TRBV7-2; clone_size: few; cdr3_nt: TGTGCCAGCAGCTTAGGTCCTGGCCCGGGCCTAATTTATACGCAGTATTTT; cdr3_aa: CASSLGPGPGLIYTQYF
cdr3_length: 11; d_call: NA; j_call: TRBJ1-2; v_call: TRBV19; clone_size: few; cdr3_nt: TGTGCCAGTAGTATACAGGGCGGCTACACCTTC; cdr3_aa: CASSIQGGYTF
cdr3_length: 14; d_call: NA; j_call: TRBJ2-7; v_call: TRBV19; clone_size: NA; cdr3_nt: TGTGCCAGTAGTGTCTCAGGGAGTCGGAACGAGAAGTACTTC; cdr3_aa: CASSVSGSRNEKYF
cdr3_length: 15; d_call: TRBD1; j_call: TRBJ2-3; v_call: TRBV6-2/TRBV6-3; clone_size: few; cdr3_nt: TGTGCCAGCAGGCGACAGGGCATGGGCACAGATACGCAGTATTTT; cdr3_aa: CASRRQGMGTDTQYF
cdr3_length: 16; d_call: NA; j_call: TRBJ2-3; v_call: TRBV6-2/TRBV6-3; clone_size: few; cdr3_nt: TGTGCCAGCAGTTACCCCAGGGATCCTAGCGCAGATACGCAGTATTTT; cdr3_aa: CASSYPRDPSADTQYF
cdr3_length: 14; d_call: NA; j_call: TRBJ2-3; v_call: TRBV20-1; clone_size: few; cdr3_nt: TGCAGTGCTAGACCGGATCCTAGCACAGATACGCAGTATTTT; cdr3_aa: CSARPDPSTDTQYF
cdr3_length: 15; d_call: NA; j_call: TRBJ2-2; v_call: TRBV9; clone_size: NA; cdr3_nt: TGTGCCAGCGGATTGGGGAACCCCAACACCGGGGAGCTGTTTTTT; cdr3_aa: CASGLGNPNTGELFF
cdr3_length: 17; d_call: TRBD2; j_call: TRBJ2-3; v_call: TRBV7-6; clone_size: NA; cdr3_nt: TGTGCCAGCAGCCCAGAAAGCGCGGGGGGGCGTATAGATACGCAGTATTTT; cdr3_aa: CASSPESAGGRIDTQYF
cdr3_length: 15; d_call: NA; j_call: TRBJ1-1; v_call: TRBV6-5; clone_size: NA; cdr3_nt: TGTGCCAGCACCCTGGGGGGTTCGGCGAACACTGAAGCTTTCTTT; cdr3_aa: CASTLGGSANTEAFF
cdr3_length: 13; d_call: NA; j_call: TRBJ1-5; v_call: TRBV14; clone_size: NA; cdr3_nt: TGTGCCAGCAGCCGCGACACCAATCAGCCCCAGCATTTT; cdr3_aa: CASSRDTNQPQHF
cdr3_length: 15; d_call: NA; j_call: TRBJ1-4; v_call: TRBV18; clone_size: many; cdr3_nt: TGTGCCAGCTCACTTGGCAGGGCAACTAATGAAAAACTGTTTTTT; cdr3_aa: CASSLGRATNEKLFF
cdr3_length: 16; d_call: TRBD1; j_call: TRBJ2-2; v_call: TRBV7-2; clone_size: few; cdr3_nt: TGTGCCAGCAGCTTGGCGGGACAGGGGGCCACCGGGGAGCTGTTTTTT; cdr3_aa: CASSLAGQGATGELFF
cdr3_length: 14; d_call: NA; j_call: TRBJ1-5; v_call: TRBV20-1; clone_size: NA; cdr3_nt: TGCAGTGCTAGAACTTTGAATGGCAATCAGCCCCAGCATTTT; cdr3_aa: CSARTLNGNQPQHF
cdr3_length: 12; d_call: NA; j_call: TRBJ1-1; v_call: TRBV7-8; clone_size: few; cdr3_nt: TGTGCCAGCAGCTTAGATCGGATGGAAGCTTTCTTT; cdr3_aa: CASSLDRMEAFF
cdr3_length: 13; d_call: NA; j_call: TRBJ2-3; v_call: TRBV7-3; clone_size: NA; cdr3_nt: TGTGCCAGCAGCCTCCCGGGCACAGATACGCAGTATTTT; cdr3_aa: CASSLPGTDTQYF